The following is a TCR beta chain sequence with its context. Its matching antigen is unknown. CDR3 length: 15 amino acids. Germline V CDR1 and CDR2: SGHDN, FVKESK. Trimming stripped 3 bases from V and 4 bases from J, with 12 bases between. This record comes from a study of T cell responses to AZD1222 COVID-19 vaccine. General observations from the study: Only a handful of people who got AZD1222 tested seropositive at baseline. There were vaccine-associated CD4 TCRs across spike, dominant at 160-218 and 743-854. Mostly white British, mostly female donors; authors suggested clonal diversity may be underestimated. Epitopes outside B.1.351 and B.1.1.7 mutated regions reportedly drew nearly half of spike TCRs.

Some clones are missing from TCRdb's copy, which holds only in-frame ones; the method was immunoSEQ multiplex PCR. The table has about 130,000 clones, approximately 90% seen once. The sequencing here drew on peripheral blood, taken on day 0 of AZD1222 vaccination. The J gene is TRBJ2-2, the V gene TRBV14; D ambiguous. The sequence derives from an adult in good health. CDR3 sequence (DNA): TGTGCCAGCAGCCAGAACGCGGCCGCCACCGGGGAGCTGTTTTTT. Amino acid sequence: CASSQNAAATGELFF.